The 10 T cell receptor beta chains in this list originate from one sample, sequenced in a study of blood T cell repertoires in COVID-19. Method: immunoSEQ multiplex PCR; TCRdb's copy keeps in-frame clones and lacks some. The table lists about 210,000 clones, 85% to 90% of them singletons, with 1.5% in the top ten. Material: peripheral blood. The receptors were gathered from a man aged 18 to 29 with active or convalescent COVID-19.

The genes are TRBV5-8 and TRBJ1-2; tentatively, D is TRBD1 (5 bases). The CDR3 spans 16 residues. V lost 1 base and J lost 1, with 14 bases in between. The V gene's germline CDR1 is SGHTS and CDR2 YDEGEE. CDR3 loop: CASSLLWGNLNYGYTF. CDR3 bases: TGTGCCAGCAGCTTGTTGTGGGGCAACCTTAACTATGGCTACACCTTC.

The genes are TRBV2 and TRBJ2-1; 8 positions agree with TRBD2. CDR1 and CDR2 (germline): SNHLY, FYNNEI. The CDR3 sequence is 11 residues long. CDR3 nucleotide sequence: TGTGAGACGGGGGGGGACAATGAGCAGTTCTTC. As protein: CETGGDNEQFF.

V gene TRBV19 combines with J gene TRBJ2-1; 7 positions agree with TRBD2. V lost 5 bases, J lost 2 bases, and 9 bases stayed unmatched. This CDR3 region has 16 residues. Germline V gene sequence: CDR1 LNHDA, CDR2 SQIVND (reference sequence). CDR3 nucleotides: TGTGCCAGTAGTTGGATGTGGGAGGGGACCTACAATGAGCAGTTCTTC. This sequence encodes CASSWMWEGTYNEQFF.

CDR3 protein: CASSYSRGETIQYF. DNA for the CDR3: TGTGCCAGCAGTTACTCTCGCGGAGAGACCATTCAGTACTTC. The chain recombines TRBV6-5 with TRBJ2-4; D gene unclear. Germline V gene sequence: CDR1 MNHEY, CDR2 SVGAGI. Between the trimmed V and J ends, which lost 0 bases and 9 bases, there was a span of 12 bases. The CDR3 spans 14 residues.

The rearrangement uses TRBV30 and TRBJ1-6; D not resolved. Trimming cost V 0 bases and J 7 bases, with 16 bases left between them. This CDR3 spans 16 amino acids. Germline V gene data show CDR1 as GTSNPN and CDR2 as SVGIG (reference sequence). The CDR3 DNA follows: TGTGCCTGGAGTGTACGGGAAATCCGTGCCAATTCACCCCTCCACTTT. It is translated as CAWSVREIRANSPLHF.

The chain carries TRBV27 and TRBJ2-7, with a tentative D call TRBD2 (6 bases). The CDR3 covers 18 residues. V lost 0 bases and J lost 2, with 20 bases in between. Germline V gene data show CDR1 as MNHEY and CDR2 as SMNVEV (reference sequence). The CDR3 is CASSLSPSRGRRTYEQYF. As DNA, the CDR3 is TGTGCCAGCAGTTTATCTCCTTCGAGAGGGAGGCGGACCTACGAGCAGTACTTC.

The chain is built from TRBV18 and TRBJ2-2; 9 bases match TRBD1. Germline CDR1 and CDR2: KGHSH and LQKENI. The V and J ends lost 3 bases and 3 bases, in that order; junction bases with no gene match: 2. The CDR3 length is 15 residues. The CDR3 reads CASSPGTGYTGELFF. In nucleotides, the CDR3 is TGTGCCAGCTCACCTGGGACAGGGTACACCGGGGAGCTGTTTTTT.

The rearrangement links TRBV14 to TRBJ2-7; no clear D. CDR1 is SGHDN and CDR2 is FVKESK in the germline V gene. Trimming took off 3 bases at V and 8 bases at J, with 8 bases between the two ends. The CDR3 is made up of 11 amino acids. Here the CDR3 DNA reads TGTGCCAGCAGCCAGTCGGAGAAGCAGTACTTC. This gives the protein CASSQSEKQYF.

The rearrangement joins TRBV30 to TRBJ1-4; no reliable D call. The V and J ends lost 0 bases and 4 bases respectively, with 6 bases between them. Germline loops: CDR1 GTSNPN, CDR2 SVGIG (reference sequence). The CDR3 covers 13 residues. CDR3 DNA: TGTGCCTGGAGTGTCAGATATAATGAAAAACTGTTTTTT. It is translated as CAWSVRYNEKLFF. Using reference TRBV30 and TRBJ1-4 for the parts outside the CDR3, the full variable domain is SQTIHQWPATLVQPVGSPLSLECTVEGTSNPNLYWYRQAAGRGLQLLFYSVGIGQISSEVPQNLSASRPQDRQFILSSKKLLLSDSGFYLCAWSVRYNEKLFFGSGTQLSVL.

This clone appeared a few times. This chain connects TRBV21-1 to TRBJ1-2. TRBV21-1 is a listed pseudogene. There are 14 residues in the CDR3. The CDR3: CASSNRDGGYGYTF. The DNA of the CDR3 is TGTGCCAGCAGCAACCGGGACGGGGGCTATGGCTACACCTTC.